This paragraph covers one T cell receptor (beta chain) sequence. The sample comes from a study of identical twins' blood T cells. Methods used by the authors: Per-library CDR3 reads ranged roughly 2 to 3.6 million; clonotypes, ~85,000 to ~500,000. A single record per CDR3 protein comes from TCRdb applying MiXCR to the 5' RACE reads. TCRdb, not the authors, supplied the V and J calls. The sample has 300,000 to 400,000 distinct CDR3 sequences, approximately 30% seen once. The donors were healthy female monozygous twins, three pairs in total. The three twin pairs were reared together, likely meeting the same infections. The CDR3 is 15 residues long. Germline CDR1 SGHAT, CDR2 FQNNGV. Trimming removed 5 bases from V and 0 bases from J, with 13 bases in between.

The sequenced material came from PBMCs. This chain joins TRBV11-2 and TRBJ1-1, with D hard to call. The source of this sequence is a woman between 18 and 55 years old in good health. CDR3 DNA: TGTGCCAGCAGCCTACGGACGAACCTGAACACTGAAGCTTTCTTT. Protein sequence: CASSLRTNLNTEAFF. Combining the CDR3 with reference TRBV11-2 and TRBJ1-1 gives the whole variable domain EAGVAQSPRYKIIEKRQSVAFWCNPISGHATLYWYQQILGQGPKLLIQFQNNGVVDDSQLPKDRFSAERLKGVDSTLKIQPAKLEDSAVYLCASSLRTNLNTEAFFGQGTRLTVV.